These 10 T cell receptor beta chains originate from one sample sequenced in a study of immune heterogeneity within non-small cell lung tumors. At roughly 600 ng per sample, bulk tumor genomic DNA provided the template. Spaced far apart, several biopsies were taken from each primary tumor during surgery. Those enrolled were patients newly diagnosed with untreated non-small cell lung cancer and undergoing curative surgery. With 32 V and 13 J primers, multiplex PCR amplified the TCR beta CDR3. Via MiXCR, TCRdb re-called the multiplex PCR reads, giving one row per CDR3 protein. The sample includes about 15,000 distinct CDR3 sequences, about a third seen only once; the top ten take roughly 15%. Sequencing input: lung tumor tissue. The receptors derive from a woman aged 45-60 years with non-small cell lung cancer.

The CDR3 sequence is CASSLPGTSGWDEQFF. The CDR3 nucleotides are TGCGCCAGCAGCTTACCCGGGACTAGCGGGTGGGATGAGCAGTTCTTC. V is TRBV5-1 and J is TRBJ2-1, with 12 bases lining up with TRBD2. Germline V gene lookup returns CDR1 SGHRS and CDR2 YFSETQ. The junction had 8 bases not matched to a gene; V was cut back by 2 bases and J by 8 bases. CDR3 size: 16 residues.

There are many counts of this clonotype. The CDR3 spells CASSASLDGDTQYF. Written as DNA, the CDR3 is TGTGCCAGTAGTGCCTCGCTCGACGGAGATACGCAGTATTTT. V gene TRBV19 combines with J gene TRBJ2-3; D is unclear. The germline V gene has CDR1 LNHDA and CDR2 SQIVND (reference sequence). The CDR3 covers 14 residues. The ends were cut back, 5 bases at V and 5 bases at J, with 14 bases in the middle.

The genes are TRBV7-9 and TRBJ2-7; D may be TRBD1 (6 bases). CDR1 is SEHNR and CDR2 is FQNEAQ in the germline V gene (reference sequence). The CDR3 covers 15 residues. Trimming took 1 base from V and 5 from J, leaving 15 bases between them. This CDR3 is CASSLEQGRVNEQYF. The CDR3 nucleotides are TGTGCCAGCAGCTTAGAGCAGGGGCGCGTGAACGAGCAGTACTTC.

The chain uses TRBV24-1 and TRBJ2-3; a possible D gene is TRBD1 (5 bases). V was pared by 6 bases and J by 6 bases, with 12 bases between. The CDR3 runs to 13 residues. CDR1 and CDR2 from the germline V gene are KGHDR and SFDVKD. The CDR3 is CATSRTPADTQYF. The CDR3 bases are TGTGCCACCAGTCGGACACCCGCCGATACGCAGTATTTT.

V is TRBV3-1 and J is TRBJ2-7; possibly TRBD1 for D (5 bases). Trimming removed 1 base at V and 3 bases at J, with 13 bases between. The CDR3 contains 15 residues. CDR1 LGHDT and CDR2 YNNKEL come from the germline V gene (reference sequence). The CDR3 sequence: CASSQGQGWFYEQYF. CDR3 DNA: TGTGCCAGCAGCCAAGGGCAGGGCTGGTTCTACGAGCAGTACTTC.

The chain couples TRBV28 to TRBJ2-7, with D possibly matching TRBD2 (6 bases). The V and J ends lost 5 bases and 3 bases respectively, with 17 bases between them. The CDR3 length is 15 residues. From germline, CDR1 is MDHEN and CDR2 SYDVKM. The CDR3 DNA follows: TGTGCCAGCAGTCCGAGGCTAGCGAGAGGCTACGAGCAGTACTTC. This sequence encodes CASSPRLARGYEQYF.

Details on this clonotype: Given a much more abundant clone one base away, this may be a read error. This chain links TRBV10-3 with TRBJ2-7, with D perhaps TRBD1 (6 bases). Trimming cost V 4 bases and J 5 bases, with 15 bases left between them. CDR1 is ENHRY, CDR2 SYGVKD, per germline. The CDR3 runs 14 residues. Written as DNA, the CDR3 is TGTGCCATCAGTGCGGGGACATGGGGCGACGAGCAGTACTTC. This translates into CAISAGTWGDEQYF.

This clonotype is deemed medium-sized. The chain uses TRBV10-3 and TRBJ1-3; no definite D call. Germline values: CDR1 ENHRY, CDR2 SYGVKD. The CDR3 extends over 15 amino acids. The V and J ends lost 3 bases and 0 bases respectively, with 9 bases between them. This CDR3 reads CAISDKENSGNTIYF. CDR3 DNA sequence: TGTGCCATCAGTGATAAGGAAAACTCTGGAAACACCATATATTTT.

This clonotype was recorded at least ten times. The chain links TRBV3-1 to TRBJ1-1, with 8 bases aligning to TRBD1. CDR3 length: 13 amino acids. After removal of 1 base from V and 7 bases from J, the junction contained 2 bases not matched to a gene. Germline CDR1 LGHDT, CDR2 YNNKEL (reference sequence). CDR3 DNA sequence: TGTGCCAGCAGCCAAGGGACAGGGATTGAAGCTTTCTTT. Amino acid sequence: CASSQGTGIEAFF.

This clonotype was recorded at least ten times. The genes are TRBV12-3 or TRBV12-4 and TRBJ2-7; 9 bases line up with TRBD1. J lost 7 bases, V lost 4 bases, and 5 bases had no gene match. This CDR3 spans 13 amino acids. In DNA, the CDR3 is TGTGCCAGCAGTTGGGACAGGGTCTTTGAGCAGTACTTC. Its translation: CASSWDRVFEQYF.